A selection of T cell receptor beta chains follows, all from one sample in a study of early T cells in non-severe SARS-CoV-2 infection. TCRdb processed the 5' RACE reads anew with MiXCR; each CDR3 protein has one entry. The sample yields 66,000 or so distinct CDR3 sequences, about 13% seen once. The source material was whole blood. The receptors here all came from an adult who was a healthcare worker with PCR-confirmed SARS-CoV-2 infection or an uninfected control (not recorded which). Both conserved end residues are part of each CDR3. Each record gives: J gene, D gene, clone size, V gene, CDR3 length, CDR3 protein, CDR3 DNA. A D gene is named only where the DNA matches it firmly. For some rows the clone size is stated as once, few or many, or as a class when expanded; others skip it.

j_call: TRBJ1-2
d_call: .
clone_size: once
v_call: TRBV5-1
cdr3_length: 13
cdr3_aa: CASSLAGENGYTF
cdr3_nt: TGCGCCAGCAGCTTGGCAGGGGAGAATGGCTACACCTTC

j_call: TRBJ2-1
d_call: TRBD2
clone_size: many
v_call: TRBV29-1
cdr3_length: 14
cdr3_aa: CSGGTSGLGGEQFF
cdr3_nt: TGCAGCGGAGGGACTAGCGGGCTCGGGGGTGAGCAGTTCTTC

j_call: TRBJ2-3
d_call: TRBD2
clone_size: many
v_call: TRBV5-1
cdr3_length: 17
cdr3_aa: CASSLEIGGSSTDTQYF
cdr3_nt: TGCGCCAGCAGCTTGGAAATTGGCGGGAGTAGCACAGATACGCAGTATTTT

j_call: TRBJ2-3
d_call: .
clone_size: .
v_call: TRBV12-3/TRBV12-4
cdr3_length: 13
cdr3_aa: CASSLVGVDTQYF
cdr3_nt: TGTGCCAGCAGTTTGGTCGGGGTGGATACGCAGTATTTT

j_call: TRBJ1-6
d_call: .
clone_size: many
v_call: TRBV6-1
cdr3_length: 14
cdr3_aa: CASSVTRDNSPLHF
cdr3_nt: TGTGCCAGCAGTGTTACGAGGGACAATTCACCCCTCCACTTT

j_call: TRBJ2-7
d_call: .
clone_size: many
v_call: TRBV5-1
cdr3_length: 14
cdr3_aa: CASSLGLSTYEQYF
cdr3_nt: TGCGCCAGCAGCTTGGGTCTCTCGACCTACGAGCAGTACTTC

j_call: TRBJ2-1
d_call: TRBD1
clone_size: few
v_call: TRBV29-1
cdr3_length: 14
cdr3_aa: CSVASGTGYNEQFF
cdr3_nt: TGCAGCGTGGCGTCCGGGACAGGATACAATGAGCAGTTCTTC

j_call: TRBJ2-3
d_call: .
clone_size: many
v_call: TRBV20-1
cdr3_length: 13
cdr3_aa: CSASTLATDTQYF
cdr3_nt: TGCAGTGCTTCAACTCTGGCGACAGATACGCAGTATTTT

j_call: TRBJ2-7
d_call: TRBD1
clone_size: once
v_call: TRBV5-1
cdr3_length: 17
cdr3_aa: CASSWTPQGIRGDEQYF
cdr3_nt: TGCGCCAGCAGCTGGACACCACAGGGGATCCGAGGGGACGAGCAGTACTTC

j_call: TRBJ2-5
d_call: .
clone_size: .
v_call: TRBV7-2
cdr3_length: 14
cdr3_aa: CASSSQESDKTQYF
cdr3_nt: TGTGCCAGCAGCTCTCAGGAATCCGATAAGACCCAGTACTTC

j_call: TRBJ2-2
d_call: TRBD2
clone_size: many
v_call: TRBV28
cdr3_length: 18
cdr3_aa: CATRRTGGAEGGTGELFF
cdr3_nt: TGTGCCACCCGAAGGACGGGAGGGGCGGAGGGAGGAACCGGGGAGCTGTTTTTT

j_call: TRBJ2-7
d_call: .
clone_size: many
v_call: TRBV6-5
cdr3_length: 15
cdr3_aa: CASTNTGKNVYEQYF
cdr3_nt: TGTGCCAGCACCAATACAGGGAAGAATGTGTACGAGCAGTACTTC

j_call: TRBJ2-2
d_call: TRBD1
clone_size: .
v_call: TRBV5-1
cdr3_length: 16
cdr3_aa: CASSLRQGSNTGELFF
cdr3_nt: TGCGCCAGCAGCCTACGACAGGGGTCGAACACCGGGGAGCTGTTTTTT

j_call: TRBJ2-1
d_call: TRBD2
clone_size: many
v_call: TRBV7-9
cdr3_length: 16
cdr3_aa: CASSLDLAGWNNEQFF
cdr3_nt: TGTGCCAGCAGCTTAGACCTAGCGGGATGGAACAATGAGCAGTTCTTC

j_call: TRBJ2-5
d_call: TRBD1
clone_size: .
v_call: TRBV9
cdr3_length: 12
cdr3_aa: CASSQGVETQYF
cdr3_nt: TGTGCCAGCAGCCAGGGGGTGGAGACCCAGTACTTC

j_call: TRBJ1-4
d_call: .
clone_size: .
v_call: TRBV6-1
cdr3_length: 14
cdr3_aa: CASRSRGDGEKLFF
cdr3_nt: TGTGCCAGCAGGAGCAGGGGAGACGGTGAAAAACTGTTTTTT

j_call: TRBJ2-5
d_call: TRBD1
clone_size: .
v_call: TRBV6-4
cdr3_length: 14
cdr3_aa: CASRETGGAQTQYF
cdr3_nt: TGTGCCAGCAGGGAAACAGGGGGCGCGCAGACCCAGTACTTC

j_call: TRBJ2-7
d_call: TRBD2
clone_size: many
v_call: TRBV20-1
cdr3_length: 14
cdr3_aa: CSAPRPSSGYEQYF
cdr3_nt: TGCAGTGCCCCAAGACCGTCTAGCGGCTACGAGCAGTACTTC

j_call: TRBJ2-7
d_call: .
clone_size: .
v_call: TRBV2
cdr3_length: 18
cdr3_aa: CASSEARSTGRDSYEQYF
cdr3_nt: TGTGCCAGCAGTGAAGCGCGCTCTACTGGGCGGGACTCCTACGAGCAGTACTTC

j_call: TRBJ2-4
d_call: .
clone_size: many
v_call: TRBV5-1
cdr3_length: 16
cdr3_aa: CASSTQGSSAKNIQYF
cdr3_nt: TGCGCCAGCAGCACCCAGGGGAGTTCGGCCAAAAACATTCAGTACTTC

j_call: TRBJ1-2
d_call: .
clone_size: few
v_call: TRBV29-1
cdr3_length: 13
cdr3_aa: CSGGYLGDYGYTF
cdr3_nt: TGCAGCGGCGGATATCTCGGAGACTATGGCTACACCTTC

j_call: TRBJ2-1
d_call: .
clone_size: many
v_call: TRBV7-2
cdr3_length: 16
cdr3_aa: CASSPGGLVNHNEQFF
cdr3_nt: TGTGCCAGCAGCCCCGGGGGCCTAGTCAACCACAATGAGCAGTTCTTC

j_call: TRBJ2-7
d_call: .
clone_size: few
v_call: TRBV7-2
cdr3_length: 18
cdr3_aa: CASSFTPILASSTYEQYF
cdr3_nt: TGTGCCAGCAGCTTCACCCCGATACTAGCTTCTAGCACCTACGAGCAGTACTTC

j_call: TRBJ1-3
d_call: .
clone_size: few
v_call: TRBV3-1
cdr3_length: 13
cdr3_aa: CASSQVRGATIYF
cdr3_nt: TGTGCCAGCAGCCAAGTACGGGGGGCCACCATATATTTT